Below, one T cell receptor (beta chain) is given with its context. Original handling: Reference gene primer amplification gave estimated nucleated cell counts. The table came from immunoSEQ multiplex PCR; TCRdb's copy has only in-frame clones and leaves some out. V and J calls and clone size are given by that table; D and trimming were obtained from the DNA. The profile shows around 280,000 clones, 86% of them singletons. Germline V lookup: CDR1 SGHTA, CDR2 FQGNSA. The germline V and J ends were trimmed by 2 bases and 7 bases, with 9 bases remaining between them. The CDR3 sequence is 14 residues long. This sample stems from a study of blood T cell repertoires in COVID-19.

The source material was peripheral blood. The source is a woman between 25 and 40 years old who had recovered from COVID-19. The chain links TRBV7-2 to TRBJ1-6; D is ambiguous. The CDR3 sequence is CASSLWPANSPLHF. DNA for the CDR3: TGTGCCAGCAGCTTATGGCCAGCGAATTCACCCCTCCACTTT.